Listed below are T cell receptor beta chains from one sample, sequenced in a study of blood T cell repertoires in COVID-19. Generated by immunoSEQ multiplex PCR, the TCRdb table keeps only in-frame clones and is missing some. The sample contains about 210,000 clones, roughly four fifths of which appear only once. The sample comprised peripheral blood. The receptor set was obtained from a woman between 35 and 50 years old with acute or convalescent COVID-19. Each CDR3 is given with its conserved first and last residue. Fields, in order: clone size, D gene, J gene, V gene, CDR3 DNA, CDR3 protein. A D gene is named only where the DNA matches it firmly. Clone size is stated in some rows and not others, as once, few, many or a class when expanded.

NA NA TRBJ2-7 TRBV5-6 TGTGCCAGCAGCTGGGGTGGAGAAAGGCGGGCCACCTACGAGCAGTACTTC CASSWGGERRATYEQYF
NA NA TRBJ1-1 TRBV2 TGTGCCAGCAGTGAGCTGGCAGGGACTATGAACACTGAAGCTTTCTTT CASSELAGTMNTEAFF
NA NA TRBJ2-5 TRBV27 TGTGCCAGCAGTTTTGGTAGAGGTCTGGAGACCCAGTACTTC CASSFGRGLETQYF
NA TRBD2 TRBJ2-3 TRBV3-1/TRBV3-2 TGTGCCAGCAGCCAAGAGGGGCGGGAGGGCCTCCAGTATTTT CASSQEGREGLQYF
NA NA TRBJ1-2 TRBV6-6 TGTGCCAGCAGTTCTCCCGCGGCAGCTTACTATGGCTACACCTTC CASSSPAAAYYGYTF
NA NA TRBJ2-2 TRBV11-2 TGTGCCAGCAGCTTAATAGCGGAAGGCACCGGGGAGCTGTTTTTT CASSLIAEGTGELFF
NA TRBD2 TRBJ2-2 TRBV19 TGTGCCAGTATCAAAGAGGGACTAGCGACCACCGGGGAGCTGTTTTTT CASIKEGLATTGELFF
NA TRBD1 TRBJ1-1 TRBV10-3 TGTGCCATCAGTGATAGTCGGGGAACAGGGGGCAACACTGAAGCTTTCTTT CAISDSRGTGGNTEAFF
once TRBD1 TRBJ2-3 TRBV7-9 TGTGCCAGCAGGACAGGGGGCGCGGAAGATACGCAGTATTTT CASRTGGAEDTQYF
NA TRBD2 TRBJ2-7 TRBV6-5 TGTGCCAGCAGTTACTCACTAGCGGGGGCCTACGAGCAGTACTTC CASSYSLAGAYEQYF
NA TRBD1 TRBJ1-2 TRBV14 TGTGCCAGCAGCCACCCGGACAGGGCTGGGAACTATGGCTACACCTTC CASSHPDRAGNYGYTF
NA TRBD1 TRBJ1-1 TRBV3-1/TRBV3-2 TGTGCCAGCAGCCAGCTACAGGGGAGAGGCACTGAAGCTTTCTTT CASSQLQGRGTEAFF
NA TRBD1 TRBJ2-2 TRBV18 TGTGCCAGCTCGCCCTTAAAGGGACAGGCGAACACCGGGGAGCTGTTTTTT CASSPLKGQANTGELFF
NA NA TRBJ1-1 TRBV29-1 TGCAGCGTTGAAAATTGGGGCAGTCATTCGAACACTGAAGCTTTCTTT CSVENWGSHSNTEAFF
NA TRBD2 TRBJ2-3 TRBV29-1 TGCAGCGTCCGACTCCCCGGGACTAGCGGGAGTCGGACAGATACGCAGTATTTT CSVRLPGTSGSRTDTQYF
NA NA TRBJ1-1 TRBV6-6 TGTGCCAGCAGCCCGGACGGACACCCATTGAACACTGAAGCTTTCTTT CASSPDGHPLNTEAFF
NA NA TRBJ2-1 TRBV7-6 TGTGCCAGCAGCCCCGGTGAATTGGACAATGAGCAGTTCTTC CASSPGELDNEQFF
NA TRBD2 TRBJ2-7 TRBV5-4 TGTGCCAGCCGGGCGGGAGGGCAGAGCGAGCAGTACTTC CASRAGGQSEQYF
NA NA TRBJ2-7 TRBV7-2 TGTGCCAGCAGCACCGACAGCCTGGGTTCCTACGAGCAGTACTTC CASSTDSLGSYEQYF
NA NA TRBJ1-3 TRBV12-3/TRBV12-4 TGTGCCAGCAGTTTGACTTCTGGAAACACCATATATTTT CASSLTSGNTIYF
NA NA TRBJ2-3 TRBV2 TGTGCCAGCAGTGAAGGTGTCGGAGGGGGGGCGACAGATACGCAGTATTTT CASSEGVGGGATDTQYF
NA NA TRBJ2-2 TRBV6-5 TGTGCCAGCAGAGATGTGAGCGGGGAGCTGTTTTTT CASRDVSGELFF
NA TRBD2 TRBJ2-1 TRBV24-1 TGTGCCACCAGTGATTCAGGGACTAGCAATGAGCAGTTCTTC CATSDSGTSNEQFF
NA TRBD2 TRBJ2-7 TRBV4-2 TGTGCCAGCAGCCAAGATACAAAGGTGGGTGCGGGAGTCGGCTACGAGCAGTACTTC CASSQDTKVGAGVGYEQYF
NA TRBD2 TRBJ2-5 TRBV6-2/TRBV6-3 TGTGCCAGCAGTTACTTCGGGGGAGCGGGACTCCAAGAGACCCAGTACTTC CASSYFGGAGLQETQYF
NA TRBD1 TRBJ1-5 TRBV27 TGTGCCAGCAGTTCTCAGGGGGCGTTGAGCAATCAGCCCCAGCATTTT CASSSQGALSNQPQHF
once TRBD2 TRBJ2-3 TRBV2 TGTGCCAGCAGTGAAGCGCGAGGCGGGGGGGCTGGCACAGATACGCAGTATTTT CASSEARGGGAGTDTQYF
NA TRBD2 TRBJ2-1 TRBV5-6 TGTGCCAGCAGCCGTCGGGCGGGAGTCGGAAATGAGCAGTTCTTC CASSRRAGVGNEQFF
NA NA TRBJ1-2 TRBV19 TGTGCCAGTAGACCGTGGCAGTATGGCGGCTACACCTTC CASRPWQYGGYTF
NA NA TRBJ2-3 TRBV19 TGTGCCAGTAGTATAAGACAGGGACTCACAGATACGCAGTATTTT CASSIRQGLTDTQYF
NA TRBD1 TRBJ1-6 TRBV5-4 TGTGCCAGCAGCCCCGCCGGACAGGGCTTCAATTCACCCCTCCACTTT CASSPAGQGFNSPLHF
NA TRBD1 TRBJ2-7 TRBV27 TGTGCCAGCAGGTCCGGGACAGGGCCCTACGAGCAGTACTTC CASRSGTGPYEQYF
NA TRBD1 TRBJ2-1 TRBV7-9 TGTGCCAGCAGCTTAGGGGACAGGGGGCAGTTTCCGAACTACAATGAGCAGTTCTTC CASSLGDRGQFPNYNEQFF
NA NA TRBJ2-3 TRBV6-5 TGTGCCAGCAGGAGGAGAGCACGCACAGATACGCAGTATTTT CASRRRARTDTQYF
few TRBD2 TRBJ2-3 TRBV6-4 TGTGCCAGCAGTGACAGCGGGGGGGCGGCAGATACGCAGTATTTT CASSDSGGAADTQYF
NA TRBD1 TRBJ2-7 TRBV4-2 TGTGCCAGCAGCCAAGAGGGGACAGGACCCTACGAGCAGTACTTC CASSQEGTGPYEQYF
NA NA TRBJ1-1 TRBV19 TGTGCCAGTAGTATAGAAAAAGGGGGTGGCAATGAAGCTTTCTTT CASSIEKGGGNEAFF
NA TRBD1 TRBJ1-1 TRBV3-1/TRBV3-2 TGTGCCAGCAGACAAACAGGGGGGCGCGGAGAAGCTTTCTTT CASRQTGGRGEAFF
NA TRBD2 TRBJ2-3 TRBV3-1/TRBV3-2 TGTGCCAGCAGCCAAGGCTGGGGGACTAGGAGCACAGATACGCAGTATTTT CASSQGWGTRSTDTQYF
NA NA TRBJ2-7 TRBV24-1 TGTGCCACCAGTGAAACTACAGGGTACACCTACGAGCAGTACTTC CATSETTGYTYEQYF
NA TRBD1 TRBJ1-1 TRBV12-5 TGTGCTAGTGGTTTCCGCTTACAGGGGTTCACTGAAGCTTTCTTT CASGFRLQGFTEAFF